This record looks at one T cell receptor beta chain sequence and its context. Original handling: Scientists estimated how many nucleated cells there were by amplifying reference gene primers. The assay was immunoSEQ multiplex PCR, and TCRdb's table has in-frame clones only and misses some. Clone size and V and J calls were adopted from that table, with D and trimming inferred from the DNA. The sample has a few hundred thousand clones; approximately 86% are singletons. This sample was included in a study of blood T cell repertoires in COVID-19. Across the whole study: Specimens from acute and convalescent COVID-19 originated in the United States, Italy and Spain. Nucleic acid was either cDNA or gDNA, and it came from T cells, B-cell-depleted T cells, or PBMCs.

The CDR3 totals 15 residues. The junction had 7 bases not matched to a gene; V was cut back by 5 bases and J by 3 bases. Germline loops: CDR1 SGHAT, CDR2 FQNNGV. The chain recombines TRBV11-2 with TRBJ2-7; 10 positions match TRBD1. The sequenced material came from peripheral blood. This TCR came from a woman aged 70-85 years with active or convalescent COVID-19. CDR3 amino acids: CASSPGTGVFYEQYF. As DNA, the CDR3 is TGTGCCAGCAGCCCCGGGACAGGGGTCTTCTACGAGCAGTACTTC.